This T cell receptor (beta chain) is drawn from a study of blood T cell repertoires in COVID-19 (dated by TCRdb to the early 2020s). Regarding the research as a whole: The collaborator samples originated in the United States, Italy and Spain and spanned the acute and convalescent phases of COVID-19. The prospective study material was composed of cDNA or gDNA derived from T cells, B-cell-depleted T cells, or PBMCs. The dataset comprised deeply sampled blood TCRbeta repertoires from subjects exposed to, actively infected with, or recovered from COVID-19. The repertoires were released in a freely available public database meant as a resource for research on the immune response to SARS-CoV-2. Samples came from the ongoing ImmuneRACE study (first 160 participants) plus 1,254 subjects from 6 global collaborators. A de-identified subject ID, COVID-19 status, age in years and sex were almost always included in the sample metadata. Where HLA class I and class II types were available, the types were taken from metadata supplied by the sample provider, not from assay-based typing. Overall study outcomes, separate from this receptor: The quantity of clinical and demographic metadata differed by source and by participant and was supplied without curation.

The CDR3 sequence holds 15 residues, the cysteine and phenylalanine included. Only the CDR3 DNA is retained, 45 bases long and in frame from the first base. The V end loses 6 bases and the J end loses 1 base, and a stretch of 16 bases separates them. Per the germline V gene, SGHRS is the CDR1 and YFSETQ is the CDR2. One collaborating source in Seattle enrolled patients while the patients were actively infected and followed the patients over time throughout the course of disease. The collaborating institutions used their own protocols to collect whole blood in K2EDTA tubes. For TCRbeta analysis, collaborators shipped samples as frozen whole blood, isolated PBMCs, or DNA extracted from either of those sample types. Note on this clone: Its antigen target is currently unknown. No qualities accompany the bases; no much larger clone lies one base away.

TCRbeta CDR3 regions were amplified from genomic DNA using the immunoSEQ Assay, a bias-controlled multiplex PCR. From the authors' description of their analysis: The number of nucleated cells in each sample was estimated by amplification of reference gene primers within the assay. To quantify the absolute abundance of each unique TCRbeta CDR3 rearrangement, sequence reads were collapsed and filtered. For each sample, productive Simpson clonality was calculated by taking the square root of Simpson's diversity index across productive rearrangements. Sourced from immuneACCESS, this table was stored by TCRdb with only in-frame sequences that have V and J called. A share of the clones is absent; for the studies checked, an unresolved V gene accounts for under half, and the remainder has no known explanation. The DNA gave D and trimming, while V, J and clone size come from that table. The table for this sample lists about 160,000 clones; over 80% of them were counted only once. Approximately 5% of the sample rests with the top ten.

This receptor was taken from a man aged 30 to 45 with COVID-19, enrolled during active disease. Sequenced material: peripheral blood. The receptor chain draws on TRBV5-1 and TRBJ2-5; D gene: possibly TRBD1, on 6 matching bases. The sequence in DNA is TGCGCCAGCATCCCCAGGTGGGGGCTCCAAGAGACCCAGTACTTC. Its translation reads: CASIPRWGLQETQYF. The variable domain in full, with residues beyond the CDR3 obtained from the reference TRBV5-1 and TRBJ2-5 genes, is KAGVTQTPRYLIKTRGQQVTLSCSPISGHRSVSWYQQTPGQGLQFLFEYFSETQRNKGNFPGRFSGRQFSNSRSEMNVSTLELGDSALYLCASIPRWGLQETQYFGPGTRLLVL.